What follows are 8 T cell receptor beta chains derived from one specimen sequenced in a study of long-term antiretroviral therapy in people with HIV (dated by TCRdb to between 2020 and 2023). Sequencing of the TRB variable region was done with the immunoSEQ hsTCRB v3.0 assay at survey level resolution. Held by TCRdb, this immuneACCESS table contains in-frame sequences only and omits some clones. Under half of the omission traces to an unresolved V gene where checked; the cause of the rest is unknown. The sample records roughly 29,000 clones, approximately 80% of which are singletons. Clones ranked in the top ten supply approximately 7.2% of the sample. This specimen was unsorted PBMCs, taken 0.3 years after starting antiretroviral therapy. These receptors were taken from a man aged 35-49 years with HIV.

This clone was counted between two and nine times. V usage is TRBV4-3 and J usage is TRBJ1-5; D unclear. Trimming pared 0 bases from V and 4 bases from J, leaving 4 bases between. Per germline, CDR1 LGHNA and CDR2 YSLEER. The CDR3 contains 13 residues. The CDR3 bases are TGCGCCAGCAGCCAAGAAGTAAATCAGCCCCAGCATTTT. Translating gives CASSQEVNQPQHF.

The V gene is TRBV7-9, the J gene TRBJ2-3; the D is unclear. Between the trimmed V and J ends, which lost 7 bases and 4 bases, there was a span of 12 bases. CDR1 is SEHNR, CDR2 FQNEAQ, per germline (reference sequence). The length of the CDR3 is 13 residues. Written as DNA, the CDR3 is TGTGCCAGCAACTGGCTTAAGGCAGATACGCAGTATTTT. Its translation is CASNWLKADTQYF.

The rearrangement links TRBV10-3 to TRBJ1-1; D gene ambiguous. This CDR3 is built from 13 residues. Germline values: CDR1 ENHRY, CDR2 SYGVKD. Trimming stripped 3 bases from V and 7 bases from J, with 12 bases between. The CDR3 DNA reads as TGTGCCATCAGTGACAGCTTCGGAGGTGAAGCTTTCTTT. Its protein product is CAISDSFGGEAFF.

This clone was counted once. The chain joins TRBV5-1 to TRBJ1-2, with TRBD1 matching over 9 bases. Germline CDR1 is SGHRS and CDR2 is YFSETQ. J lost 0 bases, V lost 3 bases, and 3 bases had no gene match. The CDR3 consists of 15 residues. This CDR3 is CASSSRDRANYGYTF. The CDR3 DNA follows: TGCGCCAGCAGCTCTCGGGACAGGGCTAACTATGGCTACACCTTC.

This rearrangement joins TRBV7-2 to TRBJ2-6, with D tentatively TRBD1 (5 bases). This CDR3 spans 17 amino acids. The germline V gene encodes CDR1 SGHTA and CDR2 FQGNSA. Trimming removed 3 bases at V and 1 base at J, with 13 bases between. The CDR3 spells CASSFQTGMSGANVLTF. CDR3 nucleotides: TGTGCCAGCAGCTTTCAAACAGGAATGTCTGGGGCCAACGTCCTGACTTTC.

The chain recombines TRBV10-1 with TRBJ2-3; no definite D call. Trimming took off 0 bases at V and 5 bases at J, with 3 bases between the two ends. CDR3 length: 12 residues. Germline values: CDR1 WNHNN, CDR2 SYGVQD (reference sequence). CDR3 nucleotide sequence: TGCGCCAGCAGTGAGTCGGGAGATACGCAGTATTTT. Translation: CASSESGDTQYF.

In its sample, this clone was seen a few times. The chain couples TRBV19 to TRBJ2-7; TRBD2 is a possible D gene (7 bases). The CDR3 extends over 12 amino acids. V lost 8 bases and J 6 bases, leaving 14 bases between the germline ends. Germline CDR1 is LNHDA and CDR2 is SQIVND (reference sequence). CDR3 region: CASGVGGREQYF. CDR3 coding DNA: TGTGCCAGTGGGGTCGGGGGGCGCGAGCAGTACTTC.

The genes are TRBV30 and TRBJ1-1, with a weak D call TRBD1 (6 bases). The germline V and J ends were trimmed by 8 bases and 4 bases, with 17 bases remaining between them. Germline V CDR1 and CDR2: GTSNPN, SVGIG (reference sequence). This CDR3 has 13 residues. The CDR3 bases are TGTGCCCGGGGCCAGGGGTTGACCACTGAAGCTTTCTTT. Amino acids: CARGQGLTTEAFF. The entire variable domain, with the rest obtained from reference TRBV30 and TRBJ1-1, is as follows: SQTIHQWPATLVQPVGSPLSLECTVEGTSNPNLYWYRQAAGRGLQLLFYSVGIGQISSEVPQNLSASRPQDRQFILSSKKLLLSDSGFYLCARGQGLTTEAFFGQGTRLTVV.